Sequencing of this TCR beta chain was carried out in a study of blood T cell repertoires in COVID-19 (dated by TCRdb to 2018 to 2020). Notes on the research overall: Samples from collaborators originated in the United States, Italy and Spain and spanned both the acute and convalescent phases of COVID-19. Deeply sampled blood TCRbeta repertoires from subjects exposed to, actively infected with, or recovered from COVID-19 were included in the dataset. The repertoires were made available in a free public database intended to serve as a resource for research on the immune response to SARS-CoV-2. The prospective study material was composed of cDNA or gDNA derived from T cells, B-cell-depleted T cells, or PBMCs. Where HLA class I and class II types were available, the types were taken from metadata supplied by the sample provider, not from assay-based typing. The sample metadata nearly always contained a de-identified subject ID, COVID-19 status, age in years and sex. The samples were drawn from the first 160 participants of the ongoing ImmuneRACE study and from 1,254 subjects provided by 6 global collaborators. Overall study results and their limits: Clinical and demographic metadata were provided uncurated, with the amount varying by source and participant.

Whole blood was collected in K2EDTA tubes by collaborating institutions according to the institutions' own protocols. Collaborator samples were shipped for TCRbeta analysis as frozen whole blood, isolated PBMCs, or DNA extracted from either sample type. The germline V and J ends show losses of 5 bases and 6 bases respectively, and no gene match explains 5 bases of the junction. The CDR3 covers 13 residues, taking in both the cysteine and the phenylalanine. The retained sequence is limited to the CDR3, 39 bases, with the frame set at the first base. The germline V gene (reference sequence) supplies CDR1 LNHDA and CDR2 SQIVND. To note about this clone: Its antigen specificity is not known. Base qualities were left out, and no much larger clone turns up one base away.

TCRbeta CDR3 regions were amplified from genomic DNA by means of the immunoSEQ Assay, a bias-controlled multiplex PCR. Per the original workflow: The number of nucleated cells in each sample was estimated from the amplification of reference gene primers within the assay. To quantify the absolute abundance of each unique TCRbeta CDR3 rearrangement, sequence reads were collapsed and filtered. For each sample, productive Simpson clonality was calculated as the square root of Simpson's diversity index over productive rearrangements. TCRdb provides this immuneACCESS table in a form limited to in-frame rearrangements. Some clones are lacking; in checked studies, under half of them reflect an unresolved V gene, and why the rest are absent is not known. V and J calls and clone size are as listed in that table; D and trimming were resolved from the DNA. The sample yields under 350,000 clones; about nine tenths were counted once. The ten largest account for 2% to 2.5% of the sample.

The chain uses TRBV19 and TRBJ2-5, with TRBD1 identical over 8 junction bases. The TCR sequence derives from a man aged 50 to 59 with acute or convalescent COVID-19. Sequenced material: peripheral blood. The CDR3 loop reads CASSADREQTQYF. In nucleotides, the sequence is TGTGCCAGTAGTGCGGACAGGGAACAGACCCAGTACTTC.